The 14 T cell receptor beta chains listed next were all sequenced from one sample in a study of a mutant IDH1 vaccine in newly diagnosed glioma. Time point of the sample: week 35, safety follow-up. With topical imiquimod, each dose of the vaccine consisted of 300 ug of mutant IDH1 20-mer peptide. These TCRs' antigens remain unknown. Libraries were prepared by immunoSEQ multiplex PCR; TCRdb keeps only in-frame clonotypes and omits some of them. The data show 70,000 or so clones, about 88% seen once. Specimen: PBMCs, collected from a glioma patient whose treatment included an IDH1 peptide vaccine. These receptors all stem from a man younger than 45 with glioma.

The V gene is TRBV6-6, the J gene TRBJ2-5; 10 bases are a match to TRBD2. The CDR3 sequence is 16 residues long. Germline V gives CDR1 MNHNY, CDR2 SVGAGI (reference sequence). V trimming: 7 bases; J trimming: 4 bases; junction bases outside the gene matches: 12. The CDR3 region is CASKQSGGAFTETQYF. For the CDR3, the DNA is TGTGCCAGCAAGCAGAGCGGGGGGGCTTTCACAGAGACCCAGTACTTC.

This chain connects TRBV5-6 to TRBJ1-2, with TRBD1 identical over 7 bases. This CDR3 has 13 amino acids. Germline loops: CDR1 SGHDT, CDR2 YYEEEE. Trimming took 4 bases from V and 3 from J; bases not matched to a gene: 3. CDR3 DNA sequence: TGTGCCAGCAGCGCCGGGACAGACTATGGCTACACCTTC. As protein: CASSAGTDYGYTF.

CDR3 DNA sequence: TGCGCCAGCAGCTTGGGAGCGGGAGGGGGGTCCTACGAGCAGTACTTC. This encodes CASSLGAGGGSYEQYF. The V call is TRBV5-1, the J call TRBJ2-7, with 10 nucleotides matching TRBD2. The J segment lost 1 base and the V segment lost 0 bases, leaving 4 bases of the junction unmatched. Per the germline V gene, CDR1 is SGHRS and CDR2 is YFSETQ. This CDR3 has 16 amino acids.

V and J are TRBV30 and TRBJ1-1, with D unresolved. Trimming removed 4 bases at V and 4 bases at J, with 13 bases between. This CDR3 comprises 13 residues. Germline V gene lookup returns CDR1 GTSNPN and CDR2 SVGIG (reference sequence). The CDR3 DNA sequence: TGTGCCTGGAACAAACTCCTAAGCACTGAAGCTTTCTTT. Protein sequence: CAWNKLLSTEAFF.

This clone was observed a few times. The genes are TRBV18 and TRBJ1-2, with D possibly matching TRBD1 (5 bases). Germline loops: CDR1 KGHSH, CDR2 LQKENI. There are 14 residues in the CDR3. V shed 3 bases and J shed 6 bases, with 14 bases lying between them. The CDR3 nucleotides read TGTGCCAGCTCACCGGGACTGTCGACGGATGGCTACACCTTC. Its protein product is CASSPGLSTDGYTF.

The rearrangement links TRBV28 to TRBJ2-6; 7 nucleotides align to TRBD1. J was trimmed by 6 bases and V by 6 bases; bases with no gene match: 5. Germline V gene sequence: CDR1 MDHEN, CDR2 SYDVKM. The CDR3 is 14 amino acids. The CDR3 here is CASRTTGVANVLTF. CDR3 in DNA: TGTGCCAGCAGAACCACAGGGGTGGCCAACGTCCTGACTTTC.

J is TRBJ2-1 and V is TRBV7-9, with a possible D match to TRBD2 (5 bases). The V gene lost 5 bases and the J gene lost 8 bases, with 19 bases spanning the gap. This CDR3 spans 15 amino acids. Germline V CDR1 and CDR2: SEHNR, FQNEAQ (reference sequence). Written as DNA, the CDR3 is TGTGCCAGCAGCGCCCCGATGGGCGGGCGGGATGAGCAGTTCTTC. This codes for CASSAPMGGRDEQFF.

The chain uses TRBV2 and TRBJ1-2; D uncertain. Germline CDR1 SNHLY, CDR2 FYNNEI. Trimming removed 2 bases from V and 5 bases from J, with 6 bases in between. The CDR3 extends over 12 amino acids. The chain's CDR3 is CASSEQEYGYTF. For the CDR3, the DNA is TGTGCCAGCAGTGAACAGGAGTATGGCTACACCTTC.

CDR3 sequence (DNA): TGTGCCAGCAGATTGAAGGGGCTGACAAGGAGCTCCTACGAGCAGTACTTC. This gives the protein CASRLKGLTRSSYEQYF. The chain combines TRBV5-6 with TRBJ2-7, with a possible D match to TRBD1 (5 bases). Per the germline V gene, CDR1 is SGHDT and CDR2 is YYEEEE. CDR3 size: 17 residues. Trimming stripped 5 bases from V and 0 bases from J, with 21 bases between. The complete variable domain, with remaining parts taken from reference TRBV5-6 and TRBJ2-7, reads DAGVTQSPTHLIKTRGQQVTLRCSPKSGHDTVSWYQQALGQGPQFIFQYYEEEERQRGNFPDRFSGHQFPNYSSELNVNALLLGDSALYLCASRLKGLTRSSYEQYFGPGTRLTVT.

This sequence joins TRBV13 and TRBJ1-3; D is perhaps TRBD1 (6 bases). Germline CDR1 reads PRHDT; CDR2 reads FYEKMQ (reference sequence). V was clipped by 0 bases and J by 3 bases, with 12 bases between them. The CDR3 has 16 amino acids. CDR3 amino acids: CASSLGLGGFGNTIYF. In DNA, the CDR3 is TGTGCCAGCAGCTTAGGCCTCGGGGGCTTTGGAAACACCATATATTTT.

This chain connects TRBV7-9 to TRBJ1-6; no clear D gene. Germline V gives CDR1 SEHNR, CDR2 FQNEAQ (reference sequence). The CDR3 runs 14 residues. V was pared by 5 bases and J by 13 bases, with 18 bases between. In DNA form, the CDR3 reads TGTGCCAGCAGCCGCCTCAATGGCCCGGATCCCCTCCACTTT. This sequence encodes CASSRLNGPDPLHF.

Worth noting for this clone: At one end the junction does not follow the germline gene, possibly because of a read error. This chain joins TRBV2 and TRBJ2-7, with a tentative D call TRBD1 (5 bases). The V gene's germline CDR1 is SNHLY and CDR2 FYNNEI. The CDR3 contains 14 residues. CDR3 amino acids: CANSPAGQGNEQYF. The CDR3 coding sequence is TGTGCCAACAGTCCTGCCGGTCAGGGCAACGAGCAGTACTTC.

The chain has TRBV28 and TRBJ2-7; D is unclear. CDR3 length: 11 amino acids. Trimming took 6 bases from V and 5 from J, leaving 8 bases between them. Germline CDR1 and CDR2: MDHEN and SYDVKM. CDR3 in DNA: TGTGCCAGCAGGTCTAGGGACGAGCAGTACTTC. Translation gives CASRSRDEQYF. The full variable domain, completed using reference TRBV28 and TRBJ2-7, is DVKVTQSSRYLVKRTGEKVFLECVQDMDHENMFWYRQDPGLGLRLIYFSYDVKMKEKGDIPEGYSVSREKKERFSLILESASTNQTSMYLCASRSRDEQYFGPGTRLTVT.

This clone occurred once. CDR3 residues: CASSRTDSRDGYTF. The CDR3 DNA reads TGCGCCAGCAGCAGGACGGACAGCAGGGATGGCTACACCTTC. The rearrangement joins TRBV5-1 to TRBJ1-2; D may be TRBD1 (6 bases). V lost 4 bases, J lost 6 bases, and 16 bases lay in between. CDR3 length: 14 amino acids. The germline V gene has CDR1 SGHRS and CDR2 YFSETQ.